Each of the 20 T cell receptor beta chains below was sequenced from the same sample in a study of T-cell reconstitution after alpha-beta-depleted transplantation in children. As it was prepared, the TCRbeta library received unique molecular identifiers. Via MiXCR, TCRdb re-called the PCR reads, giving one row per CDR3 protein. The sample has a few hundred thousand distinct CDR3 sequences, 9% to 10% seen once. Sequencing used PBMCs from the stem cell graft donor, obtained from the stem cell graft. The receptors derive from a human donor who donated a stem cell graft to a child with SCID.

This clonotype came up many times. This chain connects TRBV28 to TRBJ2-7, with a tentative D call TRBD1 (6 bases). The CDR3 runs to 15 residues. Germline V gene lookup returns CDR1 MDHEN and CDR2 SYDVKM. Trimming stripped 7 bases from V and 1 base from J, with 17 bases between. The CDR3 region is CASNNPQGWSYEQYF. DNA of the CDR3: TGTGCCAGCAACAACCCTCAGGGGTGGTCCTACGAGCAGTACTTC.

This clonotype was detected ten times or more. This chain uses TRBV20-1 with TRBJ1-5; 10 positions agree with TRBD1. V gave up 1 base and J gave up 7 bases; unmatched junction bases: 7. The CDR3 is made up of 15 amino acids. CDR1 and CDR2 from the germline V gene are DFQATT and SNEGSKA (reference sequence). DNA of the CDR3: TGCAGTGCTAGAGCCCCGGACAGGGGGTTGCAGCCCCAGCATTTT. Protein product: CSARAPDRGLQPQHF.

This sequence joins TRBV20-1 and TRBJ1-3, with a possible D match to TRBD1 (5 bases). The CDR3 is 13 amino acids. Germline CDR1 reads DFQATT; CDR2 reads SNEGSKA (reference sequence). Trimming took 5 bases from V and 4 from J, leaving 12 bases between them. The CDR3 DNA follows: TGCAGTGCTGCGCCGGGGCGGGGAAACACCATATATTTT. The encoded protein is CSAAPGRGNTIYF.

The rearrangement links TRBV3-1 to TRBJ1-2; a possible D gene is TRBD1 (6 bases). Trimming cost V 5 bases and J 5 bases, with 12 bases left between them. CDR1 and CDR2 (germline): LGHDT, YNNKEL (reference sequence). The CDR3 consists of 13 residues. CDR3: CASSGGTPYGYTF. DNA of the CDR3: TGTGCCAGCAGCGGCGGGACACCGTATGGCTACACCTTC. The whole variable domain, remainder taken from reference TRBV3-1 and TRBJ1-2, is DTAVSQTPKYLVTQMGNDKSIKCEQNLGHDTMYWYKQDSKKFLKIMFSYNNKELIINETVPNRFSPKSPDKAHLNLHINSLELGDSAVYFCASSGGTPYGYTFGSGTRLTVV.

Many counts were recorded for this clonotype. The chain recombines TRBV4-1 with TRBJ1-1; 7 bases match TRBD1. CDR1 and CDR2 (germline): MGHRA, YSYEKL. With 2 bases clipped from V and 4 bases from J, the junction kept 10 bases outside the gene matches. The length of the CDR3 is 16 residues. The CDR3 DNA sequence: TGCGCCAGCAGCCAAATATCACAGGGGCTCAGCACTGAAGCTTTCTTT. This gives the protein CASSQISQGLSTEAFF.

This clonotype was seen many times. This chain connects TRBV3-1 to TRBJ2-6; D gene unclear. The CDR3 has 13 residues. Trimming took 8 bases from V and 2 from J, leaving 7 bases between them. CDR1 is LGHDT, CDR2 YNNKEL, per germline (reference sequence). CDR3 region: CASLRAGANVLTF. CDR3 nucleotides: TGTGCCAGCTTACGGGCTGGGGCCAACGTCCTGACTTTC.

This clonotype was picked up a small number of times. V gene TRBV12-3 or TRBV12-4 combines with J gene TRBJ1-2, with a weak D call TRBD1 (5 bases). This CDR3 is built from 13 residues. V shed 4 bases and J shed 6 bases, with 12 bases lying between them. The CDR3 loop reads CASSSTDKNGYTF. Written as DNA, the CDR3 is TGTGCCAGCAGTTCGACAGATAAAAATGGCTACACCTTC.

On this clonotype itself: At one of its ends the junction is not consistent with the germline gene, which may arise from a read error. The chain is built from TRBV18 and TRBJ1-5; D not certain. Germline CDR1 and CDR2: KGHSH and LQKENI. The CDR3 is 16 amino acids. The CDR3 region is CASPPSSGPNNQPQHF. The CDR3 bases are TGTGCCAGCCCACCTAGTAGCGGACCGAACAATCAGCCCCAGCATTTT. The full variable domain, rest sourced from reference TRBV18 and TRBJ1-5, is NAGVMQNPRHLVRRRGQEARLRCSPMKGHSHVYWYRQLPEEGLKFMVYLQKENIIDESGMPKERFSAEFPKEGPSILRIQQVVRGDSAAYFCASPPSSGPNNQPQHFGDGTRLSIL.

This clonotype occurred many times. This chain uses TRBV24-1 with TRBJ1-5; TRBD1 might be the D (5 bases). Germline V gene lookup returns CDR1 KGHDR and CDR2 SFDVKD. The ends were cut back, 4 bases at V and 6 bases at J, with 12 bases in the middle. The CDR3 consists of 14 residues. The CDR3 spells CATSESGFAQPQHF. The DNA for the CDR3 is TGTGCCACCAGTGAGTCAGGGTTCGCTCAGCCCCAGCATTTT.

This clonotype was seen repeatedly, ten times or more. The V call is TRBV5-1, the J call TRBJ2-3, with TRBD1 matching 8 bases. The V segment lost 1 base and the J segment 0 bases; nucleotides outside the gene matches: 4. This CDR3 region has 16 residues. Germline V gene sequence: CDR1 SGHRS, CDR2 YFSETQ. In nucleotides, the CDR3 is TGCGCCAGCAGCTTGATCACAGGGGGAAGCACAGATACGCAGTATTTT. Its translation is CASSLITGGSTDTQYF.

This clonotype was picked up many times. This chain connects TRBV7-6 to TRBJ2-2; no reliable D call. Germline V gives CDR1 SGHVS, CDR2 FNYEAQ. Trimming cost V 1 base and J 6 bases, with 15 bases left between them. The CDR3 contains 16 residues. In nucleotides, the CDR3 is TGTGCCAGCAGCTTAGGGCCCAAGCGACCCCCCGGGGAGCTGTTTTTT. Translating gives CASSLGPKRPPGELFF.

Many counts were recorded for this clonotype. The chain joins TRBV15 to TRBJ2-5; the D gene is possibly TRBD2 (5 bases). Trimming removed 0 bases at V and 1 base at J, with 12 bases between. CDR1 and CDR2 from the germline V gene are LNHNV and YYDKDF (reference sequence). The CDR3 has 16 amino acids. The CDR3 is CATSREGSEGQETQYF. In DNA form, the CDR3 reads TGTGCCACCAGCAGAGAAGGATCCGAGGGCCAAGAGACCCAGTACTTC. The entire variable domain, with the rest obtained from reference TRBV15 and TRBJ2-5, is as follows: DAMVIQNPRYQVTQFGKPVTLSCSQTLNHNVMYWYQQKSSQAPKLLFHYYDKDFNNEADTPDNFQSRRPNTSFCFLDIRSPGLGDTAMYLCATSREGSEGQETQYFGPGTRLLVL.

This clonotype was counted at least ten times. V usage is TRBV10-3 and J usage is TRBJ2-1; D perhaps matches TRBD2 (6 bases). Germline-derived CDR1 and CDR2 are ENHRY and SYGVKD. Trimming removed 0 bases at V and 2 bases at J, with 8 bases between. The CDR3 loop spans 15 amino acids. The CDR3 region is CAISESGGPYNEQFF. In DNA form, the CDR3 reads TGTGCCATCAGTGAGTCGGGGGGTCCCTACAATGAGCAGTTCTTC.

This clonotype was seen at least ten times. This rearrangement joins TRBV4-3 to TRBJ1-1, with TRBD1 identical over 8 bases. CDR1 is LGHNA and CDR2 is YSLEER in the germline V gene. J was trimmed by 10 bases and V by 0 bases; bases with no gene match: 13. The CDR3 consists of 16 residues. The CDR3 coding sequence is TGCGCCAGCAGCCAAGACGCTTGGACAGGGAGGTATGGAGCTTTCTTT. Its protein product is CASSQDAWTGRYGAFF.

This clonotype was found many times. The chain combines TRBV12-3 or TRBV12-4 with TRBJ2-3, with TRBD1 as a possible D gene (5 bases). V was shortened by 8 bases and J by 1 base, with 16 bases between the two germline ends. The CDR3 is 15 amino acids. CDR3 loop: CASRRTAGRTDTQYF. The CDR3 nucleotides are TGTGCCAGCCGGCGGACGGCAGGGCGCACAGATACGCAGTATTTT.

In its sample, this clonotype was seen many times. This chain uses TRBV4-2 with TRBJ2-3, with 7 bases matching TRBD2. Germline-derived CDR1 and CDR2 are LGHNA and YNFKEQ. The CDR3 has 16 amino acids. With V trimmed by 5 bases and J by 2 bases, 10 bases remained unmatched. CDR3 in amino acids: CASSFSGGTTTDTQYF. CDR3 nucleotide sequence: TGTGCCAGCAGCTTCTCTGGGGGGACTACCACAGATACGCAGTATTTT.

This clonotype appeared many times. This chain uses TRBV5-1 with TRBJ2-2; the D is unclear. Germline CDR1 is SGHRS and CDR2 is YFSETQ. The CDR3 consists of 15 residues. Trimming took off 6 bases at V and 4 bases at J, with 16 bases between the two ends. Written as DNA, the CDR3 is TGCGCCAGCACCGAGAAGTACGCGCCCACCGGGGAGCTGTTTTTT. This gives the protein CASTEKYAPTGELFF.

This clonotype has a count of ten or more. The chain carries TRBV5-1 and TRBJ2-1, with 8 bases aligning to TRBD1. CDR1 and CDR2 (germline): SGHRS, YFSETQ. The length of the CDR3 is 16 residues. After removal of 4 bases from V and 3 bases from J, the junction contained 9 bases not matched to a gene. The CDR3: CASSLRQGAGYNEQFF. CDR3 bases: TGCGCCAGCAGCCTCCGGCAGGGGGCAGGCTACAATGAGCAGTTCTTC.

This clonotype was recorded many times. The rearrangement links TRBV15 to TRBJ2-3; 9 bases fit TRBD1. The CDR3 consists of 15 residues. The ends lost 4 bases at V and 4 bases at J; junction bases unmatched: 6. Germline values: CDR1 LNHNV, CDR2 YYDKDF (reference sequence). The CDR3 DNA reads TGTGCCACCAGCATCCGACAGGGGGGCTCAGATACGCAGTATTTT. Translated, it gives CATSIRQGGSDTQYF. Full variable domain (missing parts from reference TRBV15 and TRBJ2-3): DAMVIQNPRYQVTQFGKPVTLSCSQTLNHNVMYWYQQKSSQAPKLLFHYYDKDFNNEADTPDNFQSRRPNTSFCFLDIRSPGLGDTAMYLCATSIRQGGSDTQYFGPGTRLTVL.

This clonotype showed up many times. CDR3 nucleotides: TGCGCCAGCACTAGCGGGGGAATTCAAGAGACCCAGTACTTC. Residues: CASTSGGIQETQYF. The chain links TRBV10-2 to TRBJ2-5; 10 nucleotides align to TRBD2. Unmatched junction bases numbered 4, after V lost 7 bases and J lost 2 bases. This CDR3 is built from 14 residues. Per germline, CDR1 WSHSY and CDR2 SAAADI.